The 16 T cell receptor beta chains listed next were all sequenced from one sample in a study of cytomegalovirus exposure and HLA in healthy donors (TCRdb year 2017). The protocol used for the library was the immunoSEQ multiplex PCR assay. For the multiplex PCR, a mixture combining 60 forward primers for TCR Vbeta segments and 13 reverse primers for TCR Jbeta segments was used. Sourced from immuneACCESS, this table was stored by TCRdb with only in-frame sequences that have V and J called. A share of the clones is absent; for the studies checked, an unresolved V gene accounts for under half, and the remainder has no known explanation. The table for this sample shows 200,000 to 250,000 clones. The top ten hold more than 0.75% of the sample. The sequencing input was PBMCs. The receptors come from a woman aged 25-40 years in good health and CMV-seropositive.

This rearrangement joins TRBV9 to TRBJ2-1, with D unclear. V dropped 1 base and J dropped 1 base, with 6 bases sitting between them. The CDR3 is made up of 14 amino acids. Germline loops: CDR1 SGDLS, CDR2 YYNGEE. The chain's CDR3 is CASSVTRSYNEQFF. The DNA of the CDR3 is TGTGCCAGCAGCGTAACGAGGTCCTACAATGAGCAGTTCTTC.

This rearrangement joins TRBV11-2 to TRBJ1-1, with 11 bases fitting TRBD1. The CDR3 covers 14 residues. Germline assignment: CDR1 SGHAT and CDR2 FQNNGV. Losses at the gene ends were 5 bases for V and 5 bases for J; bases not matched to a gene: 4. The CDR3 DNA reads TGTGCCAGCAGCCGAGGACAGGGGGCTACTGAAGCTTTCTTT. This translates into CASSRGQGATEAFF.

The chain joins TRBV7-6 to TRBJ2-7; TRBD1 aligns across 12 bases. Germline values: CDR1 SGHVS, CDR2 FNYEAQ. The trim removed 3 bases at V and 4 bases at J, leaving 4 bases unmatched. This CDR3 has 15 residues. For the CDR3, the DNA is TGTGCCAGCAGCTTGGGACAGGGGGCGGAATACGAGCAGTACTTC. Its translation is CASSLGQGAEYEQYF.

J is TRBJ2-4 and V is TRBV4-1; D is ambiguous. Trimming took off 0 bases at V and 0 bases at J, with 12 bases between the two ends. The CDR3 totals 17 residues. From germline, CDR1 is MGHRA and CDR2 YSYEKL. CDR3 DNA sequence: TGCGCCAGCAGCCAAGATCGTAGTGGTGAAGCCAAAAACATTCAGTACTTC. This codes for CASSQDRSGEAKNIQYF.

The CDR3 is CASSYSTGTAYEQYF. The CDR3 nucleotides read TGTGCCAGCAGTTACTCCACCGGGACAGCGTACGAGCAGTACTTC. The chain carries TRBV6-5 and TRBJ2-7; 7 nucleotides agree with TRBD1. CDR1 and CDR2 (germline): MNHEY, SVGAGI. Unmatched junction bases numbered 6, after V lost 0 bases and J lost 4 bases. The CDR3 extends over 15 amino acids.

This chain links TRBV27 with TRBJ1-5; tentatively, D is TRBD1 (5 bases). Germline loops: CDR1 MNHEY, CDR2 SMNVEV (reference sequence). V was pared by 1 base and J by 3 bases, with 10 bases between. The CDR3 loop spans 15 amino acids. CDR3 in DNA: TGTGCCAGCAGTTTATGGGGGGACCCCAATCAGCCCCAGCATTTT. This gives the protein CASSLWGDPNQPQHF.

The chain employs TRBV4-1 and TRBJ2-2; D is uncertain. The CDR3 is 15 amino acids. Germline V gene lookup returns CDR1 MGHRA and CDR2 YSYEKL. V gave up 4 bases and J gave up 8 bases, with 17 bases separating them. CDR3 residues: CASSPLTGSTGELFF. CDR3 DNA: TGCGCCAGCAGCCCTCTGACTGGCTCCACTGGGGAGCTGTTTTTT.

The chain combines TRBV5-1 with TRBJ2-1; the match to TRBD2 covers 14 bases. V was pared by 4 bases and J by 6 bases, with 9 bases of the junction left unmatched. Germline V gives CDR1 SGHRS, CDR2 YFSETQ. This CDR3 contains 17 residues. CDR3 in DNA: TGCGCCAGCAGCCCGGGACTAGCGGGGGCCACCTTCAATGAGCAGTTCTTC. It specifies CASSPGLAGATFNEQFF.

The rearrangement joins TRBV2 to TRBJ1-4, with a possible D match to TRBD1 (5 bases). This CDR3 has 16 amino acids. Germline CDR1 and CDR2: SNHLY and FYNNEI. Trimming stripped 7 bases from V and 3 bases from J, with 18 bases between. As DNA, the CDR3 is TGTGCCAGCAAGCGACTAGCCGCAGGGCCTAATGAAAAACTGTTTTTT. As protein: CASKRLAAGPNEKLFF.

The genes are TRBV30 and TRBJ2-6; 10 bases map to TRBD2. The germline gives CDR1 GTSNPN, CDR2 SVGIG (reference sequence). J was trimmed by 1 base and V by 3 bases; bases with no gene match: 9. The CDR3 extends over 18 amino acids. CDR3 DNA: TGTGCCTGGAGGCCCCGACTAGCGGGCGCATCTGGGGCCAACGTCCTGACTTTC. Amino acids: CAWRPRLAGASGANVLTF.

V is TRBV6-1 and J is TRBJ2-5; D is ambiguous. V dropped 1 base and J dropped 9 bases, with 6 bases sitting between them. Per the germline V gene, CDR1 is MNHNS and CDR2 is SASEGT. The length of the CDR3 is 11 residues. The CDR3 bases are TGTGCCAGCAGTGAAGTCGAGGCCCAGTACTTC. Amino acids: CASSEVEAQYF.

Concerning this clone: At the DNA level, this CDR3 is encoded by other sequences in the same sample as well. The V and J genes are TRBV5-1 and TRBJ1-1; the D gene is possibly TRBD1 (6 bases). The CDR3 consists of 14 residues. V lost 2 bases and J 4 bases, leaving 12 bases between the germline ends. The germline V gene has CDR1 SGHRS and CDR2 YFSETQ. As DNA, the CDR3 is TGCGCCAGCAGCTTAAAAGGGGGGGTCACTGAAGCTTTCTTT. This sequence encodes CASSLKGGVTEAFF.

The chain has TRBV19 and TRBJ2-2; 8 bases line up with TRBD1. V trimming: 6 bases; J trimming: 1 base; junction bases outside the gene matches: 1. Per germline, CDR1 LNHDA and CDR2 SQIVND (reference sequence). The CDR3 is 14 amino acids. The CDR3 DNA reads TGTGCCAGTAGCGGACAGGGGAACACCGGGGAGCTGTTTTTT. It is translated as CASSGQGNTGELFF.

The chain carries TRBV4-3 and TRBJ2-2, with D unresolved. The germline V and J ends were trimmed by 1 base and 7 bases, with 13 bases remaining between them. This CDR3 has 15 amino acids. Germline loops: CDR1 LGHNA, CDR2 YSLEER. DNA for the CDR3: TGCGCCAGCAGCCAAGTCCTTGCTAGTGGCGGGGAGCTGTTTTTT. The encoded protein is CASSQVLASGGELFF.

CDR3 nucleotide sequence: TGTGCCAGCTCACCAACCCCTCGGACTAGCGGGGGGGGTGAGCAGTTCTTC. Translating gives CASSPTPRTSGGGEQFF. The chain recombines TRBV18 with TRBJ2-1, with 15 bases aligning to TRBD2. The CDR3 extends over 17 amino acids. Germline V gene sequence: CDR1 KGHSH, CDR2 LQKENI. V shed 2 bases and J 9 bases; nucleotides not matched to a gene: 8.

V gene TRBV11-3 combines with J gene TRBJ2-1; D is undetermined. CDR1 is SGHNT, CDR2 YENEEA, per germline. This CDR3 is 12 amino acids long. Trimming stripped 2 bases from V and 6 bases from J, with 5 bases between. This CDR3 is CASSLSVNEQFF. The CDR3 nucleotides read TGTGCCAGCAGCTTATCTGTCAATGAGCAGTTCTTC.